This T cell receptor (beta chain) came from a study of T cell responses to AZD1222 COVID-19 vaccine. Study-wide results and limits: Reportedly, close to half of spike-specific TCRs are directed against unmutated variant regions. Donors were chiefly white British, with a greater number of females, and clonal diversity was perhaps underestimated. CD4 TCRs linked to vaccination spanned spike, dominating at 160-218 and 743-854.

Germline V gene data show CDR1 as SGHVS and CDR2 as FQNEAQ. The CDR3 covers 14 residues. The ends were cut back, 2 bases at V and 0 bases at J, with 8 bases in the middle. With regard to this clone: Antigen specificity is unknown.

Only in-frame clones appear in the TCRdb table, and some are missing; sequencing was by immunoSEQ multiplex PCR. The data show about 83,000 clones, with roughly 88% seen just once and roughly 4.7% held by the top ten. The rearrangement joins TRBV7-8 to TRBJ2-7; possible D gene TRBD2, 5 bases. The TCR originated in an adult in good health. Sequencing used peripheral blood, obtained on day 0 of MenACWY control vaccination. DNA for the CDR3: TGTGCCAGCAGCTTACTAGGGAGCTCCTACGAGCAGTACTTC. Translating it yields CASSLLGSSYEQYF.